The table lists the clone carrying this T cell receptor beta chain with many counts. The junction differs from germline at one of its ends, possibly a read error. The sample originates from a study of shared clonotypes between healthy human individuals. Here immunoSEQ multiplex PCR was the method, and the copy in TCRdb shows in-frame clones only, minus some. Of roughly 1 million clones listed, approximately 80% are singletons. The sequenced sample consisted of memory CD4+ T cells from PBMCs. Subset specified: CD45RA-negative fraction. This clonotype originated in a man younger than 35 in good health. Some clones in this sample may be carry-over from other donors' samples.

CDR3 protein: CAWSVSGSGRAAIF. The CDR3 DNA reads TGTGCCTGGAGTGTATCGGGTAGCGGGAGGGCCGCGATCTTC. The chain has TRBV30 and TRBJ2-7, with 11 positions matching TRBD2. The CDR3 covers 14 residues. CDR1 and CDR2 (germline): GTSNPN, SVGIG (reference sequence).